This T cell receptor beta chain was found in a study of beta chain features in type 1 diabetes. Study-wide results and caveats: Sequencing used cDNA, and cells with high TCR expression could therefore be over-represented. Any HLA-type effect on TCRB rearrangement remained unresolved here. TCRB CDR3 length was moderately but significantly reduced in all four CD4+ subsets of Type 1 diabetes patients. Among type 1 diabetes patients, VDJ junctions had fewer insertions and more deletions.

The isolated RNA, all of it, was reverse transcribed, so expressed TCRB transcripts were what got sequenced. Clones were read by immunoSEQ multiplex PCR, and TCRdb kept only the in-frame ones, dropping some. In the table there are roughly 260,000 clones, about a tenth of which are singletons. Donors underwent one heparinised blood draw, 100 to 150 mL on average. For this clone: Its target is not known.

The V gene lost 6 bases and the J gene lost 5 bases, with 13 bases spanning the gap. Per the germline V gene, CDR1 is SGHVS and CDR2 is FQNEAQ. The length of the CDR3 is 13 residues. This receptor was obtained from a man younger than 45 with type 1 diabetes. The sequencing sample was made of naive CD4+ T cells from blood. This chain links TRBV7-8 with TRBJ2-5; perhaps TRBD1 as D (6 bases). The CDR3 nucleotides read TGTGCCAGCAGACAGGGCGGAAAGGAGACCCAGTACTTC. This translates into CASRQGGKETQYF.